This T cell receptor beta chain was profiled in a study of blood T cell repertoires in COVID-19. Across the study: Samples representing acute and convalescent COVID-19 were sourced from the United States, Italy and Spain.

The CDR3 covers 16 residues. Trimming removed 4 bases from V and 2 bases from J; junction bases left unmatched: 6. In germline, CDR1 is SQVTM, CDR2 ANQGSEA. Original processing methods: Amplification of reference gene primers was used by the study to estimate nucleated cell counts. Produced via immunoSEQ multiplex PCR; TCRdb's table is partial and in-frame only. V and J calls and clone size are as listed in that table; D and trimming were resolved from the DNA. The sample shows about 33,000 clones, roughly 85% of them seen only once. The material sequenced was peripheral blood. This chain links TRBV29-1 with TRBJ2-2; 11 positions match TRBD2. The clonotype was recovered from a man in his fifties or sixties with active COVID-19. CDR3 in amino acids: CSVVPLAGANTGELFF. CDR3 sequence (DNA): TGCAGCGTTGTCCCACTAGCGGGAGCAAACACCGGGGAGCTGTTTTTT.